This T cell receptor beta chain is drawn from a study of blood T cell repertoires in COVID-19 (dated by TCRdb to about 2020). A note on the overall study: The collaborator samples originated in the United States, Italy and Spain and spanned the acute and convalescent phases of COVID-19. The prospective study material was composed of cDNA or gDNA derived from T cells, B-cell-depleted T cells, or PBMCs. The sample metadata nearly always contained a de-identified subject ID, COVID-19 status, age in years and sex. The repertoires were released in a freely available public database meant as a resource for research on the immune response to SARS-CoV-2. HLA class I and class II types, where available, came from metadata supplied by the sample provider rather than from assay-based typing. Subjects who had been exposed to COVID-19, were actively infected with it, or had recovered from it provided the deeply sampled blood TCRbeta repertoires that made up the dataset. The samples were drawn from the first 160 participants of the ongoing ImmuneRACE study and from 950 to 1,500 subjects provided by 6 global collaborators. What the authors observed across the whole study: The quantity of clinical and demographic metadata differed by source and by participant and was supplied without curation.

As concerns this clone: It has no known antigen specificity. The record has no base qualities; no much larger clone is one base away.

TCRbeta CDR3 regions were amplified from genomic DNA using the immunoSEQ Assay, a bias-controlled multiplex PCR. The published analysis was carried out like this. The number of nucleated cells in each sample was estimated from the amplification of reference gene primers within the assay. To quantify the absolute abundance of each unique TCRbeta CDR3 rearrangement, sequence reads were collapsed and filtered. For each sample, productive Simpson clonality was calculated by taking the square root of Simpson's diversity index across productive rearrangements. TCRdb mirrors the immuneACCESS table, restricted to in-frame sequences. Some clones are absent from its copies; in checked studies, under half trace to an unresolved V gene, and the reason for the others is unknown. D and trimming were read from the DNA, whereas the V and J calls and clone size are those reported in that table. This sample has 80,000 to 100,000 clones in its table, and roughly 79% of those were observed once. Of the sample, approximately 15% is held by the ten largest clones.

Whole blood was collected in K2EDTA tubes by collaborating institutions according to the institutions' own protocols. For TCRbeta analysis, collaborator samples were shipped as frozen whole blood, as isolated PBMCs, or as DNA extracted from either sample type. Based on the germline V gene, the CDR1 and CDR2 sequences are SGDLS and YYNGEE. Clipping removes 3 bases from V and 5 bases from J, with 9 as the unmatched junction base count. The CDR3 runs 15 residues from the cysteine to the phenylalanine. Kept here is only the CDR3 DNA, which spans 45 bases and is read in frame from base 1. The sample consisted of peripheral blood. The V gene is TRBV9 and the J gene is TRBJ2-3, and 7 junctional nucleotides match TRBD2. The TCR sequence derives from a human donor in a cohort sampled during active COVID-19. CDR3 loop: CASSESGGEIDTQYF. The sequence in DNA is TGTGCCAGCAGCGAATCGGGGGGAGAAATAGATACGCAGTATTTT.